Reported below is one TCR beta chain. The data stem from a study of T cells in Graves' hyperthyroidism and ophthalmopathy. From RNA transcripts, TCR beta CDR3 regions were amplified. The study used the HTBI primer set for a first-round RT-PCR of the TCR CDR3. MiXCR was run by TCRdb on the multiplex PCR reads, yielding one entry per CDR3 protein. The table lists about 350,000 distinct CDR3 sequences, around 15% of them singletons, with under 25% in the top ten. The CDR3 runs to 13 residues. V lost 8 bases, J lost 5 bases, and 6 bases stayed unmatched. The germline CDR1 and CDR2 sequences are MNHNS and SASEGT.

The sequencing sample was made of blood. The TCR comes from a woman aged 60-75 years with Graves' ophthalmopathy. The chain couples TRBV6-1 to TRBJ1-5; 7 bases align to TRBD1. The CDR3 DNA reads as TGTGCCAGCTCACGAGGGGGCCATCAGCCCCAGCATTTT. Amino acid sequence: CASSRGGHQPQHF.